The 9 T cell receptor beta chains listed next were all sequenced from one sample in a study of T cell responses to AZD1222 COVID-19 vaccine. The data were produced by immunoSEQ multiplex PCR, yet TCRdb's version contains in-frame clones alone and is incomplete. Here the sample spans fewer than 200,000 clones, 90% to 95% being singletons. The sequencing used peripheral blood, collected 28 days after the second AZD1222 dose. All receptors come from an adult who received the AZD1222 COVID-19 vaccine.

This rearrangement joins TRBV11-3 to TRBJ2-4; 7 bases align to TRBD2. This CDR3 contains 16 residues. V was clipped by 4 bases and J by 1 base; unmatched bases: 7. Germline lookup yields CDR1 SGHNT and CDR2 YENEEA. The CDR3 DNA follows: TGTGCCAGCAGCTCAGGACTAGTCAGGGCCAAAAACATTCAGTACTTC. This gives the protein CASSSGLVRAKNIQYF.

The V gene is TRBV9, the J gene TRBJ2-2; 11 bases match TRBD1. The CDR3 contains 16 residues. Looked up from germline, CDR1 is SGDLS and CDR2 is YYNGEE. V lost 0 bases and J lost 6; bases outside the gene matches: 4. CDR3 in DNA: TGTGCCAGCAGCGTAGCAGGACAGGGGGCCGCCGGGGAGCTGTTTTTT. It specifies CASSVAGQGAAGELFF.

In this sample, this clone turned up once. The rearrangement joins TRBV5-4 to TRBJ2-5; TRBD1 matches at 8 bases. Per the germline V gene, CDR1 is SGHNT and CDR2 is YYREEE (reference sequence). This CDR3 is 15 amino acids long. Trimming at V came to 0 bases and at J to 6 bases, leaving 7 bases not matched to a gene. The CDR3 spells CASSLGGTGKQTQYF. The CDR3 DNA reads TGTGCCAGCAGCTTGGGAGGGACAGGAAAGCAGACCCAGTACTTC.

This sequence joins TRBV5-4 and TRBJ1-5, with 7 bases that match TRBD1. The CDR3 has 14 amino acids. J gave up 5 bases and V 0 bases, and 2 bases lay outside the gene matches. CDR1 and CDR2 (germline): SGHNT, YYREEE (reference sequence). The CDR3 spells CASSLAGGDQPQHF. The CDR3 DNA sequence: TGTGCCAGCAGCTTGGCAGGGGGTGATCAGCCCCAGCATTTT.

The chain has TRBV28 and TRBJ2-1, with D hard to call. This CDR3 contains 14 residues. The V end was cut by 2 bases, the J end by 0 bases, with 5 bases between. In germline, CDR1 is MDHEN, CDR2 SYDVKM. The DNA of the CDR3 is TGTGCCAGCAGTTTAGGCGTCTCCTACAATGAGCAGTTCTTC. Its translation: CASSLGVSYNEQFF.

This chain connects TRBV18 to TRBJ2-7, with 7 bases identical to TRBD1. Germline CDR1 is KGHSH and CDR2 is LQKENI. V trimming: 6 bases; J trimming: 2 bases; junction bases outside the gene matches: 7. The CDR3 extends over 14 amino acids. The CDR3 reads CASSSRDRAYEQYF. The CDR3, as DNA: TGTGCCAGCTCCAGCCGGGACAGAGCCTACGAGCAGTACTTC.

This chain connects TRBV6-5 to TRBJ1-2; D gene unclear. Deletions cut 6 bases from V and 2 bases from J, with 10 bases between. The germline V gene encodes CDR1 MNHEY and CDR2 SVGAGI. CDR3 length: 13 amino acids. CDR3 protein: CASSETGNYGYTF. The CDR3 DNA sequence: TGTGCCAGCAGCGAGACGGGAAACTATGGCTACACCTTC.

The chain recombines TRBV5-1 with TRBJ1-4; 8 bases match TRBD1. V was pared by 3 bases and J by 6 bases, with 4 bases of the junction left unmatched. Looked up from germline, CDR1 is SGHRS and CDR2 is YFSETQ. The CDR3 has 14 amino acids. This CDR3 is CASSYRGVHEKLFF. Written as DNA, the CDR3 is TGCGCCAGCAGCTACAGGGGGGTCCATGAAAAACTGTTTTTT.

This sequence joins TRBV5-1 and TRBJ2-5; 7 positions match TRBD1. J gave up 2 bases and V 2 bases, and 3 bases lay outside the gene matches. The CDR3 length is 14 residues. Germline values: CDR1 SGHRS, CDR2 YFSETQ. This chain's CDR3 is CASSFTGQQETQYF. For the CDR3, the DNA is TGCGCCAGCAGCTTTACGGGACAGCAAGAGACCCAGTACTTC.